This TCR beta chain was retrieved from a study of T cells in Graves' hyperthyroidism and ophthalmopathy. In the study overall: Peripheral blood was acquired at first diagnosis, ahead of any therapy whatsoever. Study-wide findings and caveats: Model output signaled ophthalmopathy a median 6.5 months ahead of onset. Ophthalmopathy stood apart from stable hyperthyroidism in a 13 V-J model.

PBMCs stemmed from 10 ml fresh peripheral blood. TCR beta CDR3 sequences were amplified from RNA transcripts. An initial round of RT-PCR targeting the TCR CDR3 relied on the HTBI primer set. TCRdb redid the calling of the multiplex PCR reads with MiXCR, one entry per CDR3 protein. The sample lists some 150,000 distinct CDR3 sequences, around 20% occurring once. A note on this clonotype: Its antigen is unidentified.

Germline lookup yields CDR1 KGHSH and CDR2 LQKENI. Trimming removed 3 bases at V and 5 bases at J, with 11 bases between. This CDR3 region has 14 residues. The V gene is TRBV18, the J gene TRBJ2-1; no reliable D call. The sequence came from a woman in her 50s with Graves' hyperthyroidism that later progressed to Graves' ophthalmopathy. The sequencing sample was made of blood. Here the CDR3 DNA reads TGTGCCAGCTCACCCGCTGGGCTCAACAATGAGCAGTTCTTC. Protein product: CASSPAGLNNEQFF.